The entry that follows covers one T cell receptor (beta chain) sequence. This specimen comes from a study of CD8+ T cells in alopecia areata. Overall study context: Tofacitinib continued for 6 to 18 months and was then withheld for 6 months. Treated patients were scored for severity by percent of scalp affected.

Treatment given: oral pan-JAK inhibitor, 5-10 mg twice daily. Individuals with alopecia areata gave both lesional scalp punch biopsies and peripheral blood for collection. The CDR3 spans 13 residues. Germline CDR1 and CDR2: GTSNPN and SVGIG (reference sequence). V was clipped by 2 bases and J by 5 bases, with 10 bases between them. TCR sequencing used cDNA made by reverse transcription of extracted RNA. Assay: immunoSEQ multiplex PCR; the TCRdb copy retains only in-frame clones and omits some. The sample holds some 100,000 clones, roughly 56% seen once. This material consisted of CD8+ T cells sorted from blood, taken at approximately week 60, from a patient treated with tofacitinib. The TCR originated in a human donor with alopecia areata. The J gene is TRBJ2-1, the V gene TRBV30; D unclear. The CDR3 loop reads CAWSRKGNNEQFF. CDR3 DNA sequence: TGTGCCTGGAGTAGGAAAGGAAACAATGAGCAGTTCTTC.